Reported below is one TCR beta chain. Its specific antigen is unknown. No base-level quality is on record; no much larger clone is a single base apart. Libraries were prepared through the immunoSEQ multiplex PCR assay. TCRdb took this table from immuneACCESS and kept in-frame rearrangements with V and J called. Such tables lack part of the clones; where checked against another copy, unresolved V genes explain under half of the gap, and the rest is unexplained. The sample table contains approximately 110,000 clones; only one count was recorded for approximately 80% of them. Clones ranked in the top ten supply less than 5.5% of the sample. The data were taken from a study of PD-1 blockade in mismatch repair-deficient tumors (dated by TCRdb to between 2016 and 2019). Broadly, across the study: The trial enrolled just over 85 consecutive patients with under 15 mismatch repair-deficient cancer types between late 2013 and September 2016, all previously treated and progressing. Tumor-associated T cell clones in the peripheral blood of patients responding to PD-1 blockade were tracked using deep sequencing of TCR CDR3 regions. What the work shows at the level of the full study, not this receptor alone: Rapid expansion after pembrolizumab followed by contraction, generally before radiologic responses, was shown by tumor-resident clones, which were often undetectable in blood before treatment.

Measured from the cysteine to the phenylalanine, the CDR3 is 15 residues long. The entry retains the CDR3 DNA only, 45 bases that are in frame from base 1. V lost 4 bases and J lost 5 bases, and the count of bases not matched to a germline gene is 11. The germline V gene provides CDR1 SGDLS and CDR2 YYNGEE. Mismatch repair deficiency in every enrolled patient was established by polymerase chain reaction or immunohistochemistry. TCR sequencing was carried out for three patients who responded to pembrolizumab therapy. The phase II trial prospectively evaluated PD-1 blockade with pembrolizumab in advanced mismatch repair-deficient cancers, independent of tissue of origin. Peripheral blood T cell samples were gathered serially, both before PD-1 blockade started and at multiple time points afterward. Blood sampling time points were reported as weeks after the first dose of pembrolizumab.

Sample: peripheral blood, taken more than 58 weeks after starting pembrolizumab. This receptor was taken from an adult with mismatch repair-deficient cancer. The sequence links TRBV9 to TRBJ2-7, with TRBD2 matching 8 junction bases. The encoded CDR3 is CASSPPGTSRDEQYF. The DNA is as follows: TGTGCCAGCAGCCCACCCGGGACTAGTCGGGACGAGCAGTACTTC. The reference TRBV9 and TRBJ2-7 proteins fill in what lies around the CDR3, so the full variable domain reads DSGVTQTPKHLITATGQRVTLRCSPRSGDLSVYWYQQSLDQGLQFLIQYYNGEERAKGNILERFSAQQFPDLHSELNLSSLELGDSALYFCASSPPGTSRDEQYFGPGTRLTVT.